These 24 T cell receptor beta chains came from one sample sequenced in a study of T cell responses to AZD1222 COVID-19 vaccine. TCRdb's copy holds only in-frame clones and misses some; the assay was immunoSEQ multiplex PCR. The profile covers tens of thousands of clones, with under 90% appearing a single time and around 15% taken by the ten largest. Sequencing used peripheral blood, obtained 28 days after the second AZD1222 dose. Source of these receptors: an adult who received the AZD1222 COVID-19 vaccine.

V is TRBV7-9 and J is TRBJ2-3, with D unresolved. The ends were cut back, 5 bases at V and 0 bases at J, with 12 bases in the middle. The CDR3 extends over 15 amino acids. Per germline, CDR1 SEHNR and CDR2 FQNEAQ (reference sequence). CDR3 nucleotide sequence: TGTGCCAGCAGCGGAAACATATCTAGCACAGATACGCAGTATTTT. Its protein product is CASSGNISSTDTQYF.

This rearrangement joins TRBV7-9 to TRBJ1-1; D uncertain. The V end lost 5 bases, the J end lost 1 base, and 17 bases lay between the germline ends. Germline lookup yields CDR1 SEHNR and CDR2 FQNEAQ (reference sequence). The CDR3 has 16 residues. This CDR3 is CASSPALGTRNTEAFF. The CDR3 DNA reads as TGTGCCAGCAGCCCCGCCCTTGGCACGAGGAACACTGAAGCTTTCTTT. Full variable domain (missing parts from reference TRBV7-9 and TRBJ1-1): DTGVSQNPRHKITKRGQNVTFRCDPISEHNRLYWYRQTLGQGPEFLTYFQNEAQLEKSRLLSDRFSAERPKGSFSTLEIQRTEQGDSAMYLCASSPALGTRNTEAFFGQGTRLTVV.

This CDR3 is CASSLSAGPTYNEQFF. DNA of the CDR3: TGCGCCAGCAGCTTGTCAGCGGGGCCCACCTACAATGAGCAGTTCTTC. The chain is built from TRBV5-1 and TRBJ2-1; 7 nucleotides align to TRBD2. Unmatched junction bases numbered 6, after V lost 1 base and J lost 2 bases. CDR1 is SGHRS and CDR2 is YFSETQ in the germline V gene. The CDR3 contains 16 residues.

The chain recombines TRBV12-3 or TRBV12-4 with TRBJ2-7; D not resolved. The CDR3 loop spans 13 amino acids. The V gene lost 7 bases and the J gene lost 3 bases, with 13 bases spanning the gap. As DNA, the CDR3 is TGTGCCAGCATGACCGGACGGATCTACGAGCAGTACTTC. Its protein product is CASMTGRIYEQYF.

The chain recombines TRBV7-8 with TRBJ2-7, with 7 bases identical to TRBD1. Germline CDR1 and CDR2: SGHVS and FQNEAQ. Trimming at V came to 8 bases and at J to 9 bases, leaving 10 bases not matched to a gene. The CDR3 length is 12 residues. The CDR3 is CASLGQTKGQYF. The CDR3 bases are TGTGCCAGCCTGGGACAGACCAAGGGGCAGTACTTC.

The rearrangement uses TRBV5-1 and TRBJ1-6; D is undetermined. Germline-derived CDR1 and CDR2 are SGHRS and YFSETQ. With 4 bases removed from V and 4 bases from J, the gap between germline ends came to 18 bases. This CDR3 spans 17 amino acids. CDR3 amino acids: CASSPSYPGSYNSPLHF. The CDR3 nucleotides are TGCGCCAGCAGCCCGTCCTACCCGGGATCTTATAATTCACCCCTCCACTTT.

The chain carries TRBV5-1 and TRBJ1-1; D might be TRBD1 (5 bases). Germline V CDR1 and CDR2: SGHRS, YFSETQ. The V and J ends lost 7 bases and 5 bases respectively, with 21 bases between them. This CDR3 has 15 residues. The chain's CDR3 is CASRVGVGEETEAFF. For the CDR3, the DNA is TGCGCCAGCCGCGTCGGTGTGGGGGAGGAGACTGAAGCTTTCTTT. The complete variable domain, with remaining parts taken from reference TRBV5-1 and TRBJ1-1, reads KAGVTQTPRYLIKTRGQQVTLSCSPISGHRSVSWYQQTPGQGLQFLFEYFSETQRNKGNFPGRFSGRQFSNSRSEMNVSTLELGDSALYLCASRVGVGEETEAFFGQGTRLTVV.

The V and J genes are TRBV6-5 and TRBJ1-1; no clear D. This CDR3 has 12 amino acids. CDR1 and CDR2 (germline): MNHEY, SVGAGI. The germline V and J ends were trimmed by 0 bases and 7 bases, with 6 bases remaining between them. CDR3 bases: TGTGCCAGCAGTTACTCCAACGGTGAAGCTTTCTTT. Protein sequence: CASSYSNGEAFF.

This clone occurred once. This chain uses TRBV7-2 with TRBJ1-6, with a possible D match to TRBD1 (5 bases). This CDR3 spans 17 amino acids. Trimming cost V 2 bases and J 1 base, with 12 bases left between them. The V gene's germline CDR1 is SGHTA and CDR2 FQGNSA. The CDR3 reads CASSLLRGKSYNSPLHF. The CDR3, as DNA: TGTGCCAGCAGCTTACTAAGGGGAAAGTCCTATAATTCACCCCTCCACTTT.

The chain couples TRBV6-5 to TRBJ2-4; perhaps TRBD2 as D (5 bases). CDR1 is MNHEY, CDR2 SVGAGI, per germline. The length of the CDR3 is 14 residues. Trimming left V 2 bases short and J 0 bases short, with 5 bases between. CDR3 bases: TGTGCCAGCAGTTACGGACTAGCCAAAAACATTCAGTACTTC. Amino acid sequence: CASSYGLAKNIQYF.

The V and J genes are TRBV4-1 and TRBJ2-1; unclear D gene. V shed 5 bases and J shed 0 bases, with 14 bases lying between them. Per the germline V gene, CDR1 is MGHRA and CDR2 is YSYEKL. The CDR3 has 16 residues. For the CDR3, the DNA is TGCGCCAGCAGCGCCCGAGTGAGGAGCTCCTACAATGAGCAGTTCTTC. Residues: CASSARVRSSYNEQFF.

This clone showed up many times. The CDR3 sequence is CASSFDRNSPLHF. The CDR3 nucleotides read TGTGCCAGCAGCTTCGACCGGAATTCACCCCTCCACTTT. The chain employs TRBV7-8 and TRBJ1-6; D is undetermined. This CDR3 has 13 amino acids. V was pared by 3 bases and J by 7 bases, with 7 bases between. Germline CDR1 and CDR2: SGHVS and FQNEAQ.

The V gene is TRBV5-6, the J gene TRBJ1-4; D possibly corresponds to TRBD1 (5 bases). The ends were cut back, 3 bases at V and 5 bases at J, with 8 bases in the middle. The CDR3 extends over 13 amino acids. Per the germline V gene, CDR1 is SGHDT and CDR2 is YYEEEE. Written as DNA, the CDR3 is TGTGCCAGCAGCTCGGGGGGAAATGAAAAACTGTTTTTT. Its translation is CASSSGGNEKLFF.

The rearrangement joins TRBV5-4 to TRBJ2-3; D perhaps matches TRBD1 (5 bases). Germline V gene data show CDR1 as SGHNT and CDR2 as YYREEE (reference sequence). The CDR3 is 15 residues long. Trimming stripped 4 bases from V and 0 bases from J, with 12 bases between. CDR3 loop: CASSNRQSSTDTQYF. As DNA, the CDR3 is TGTGCCAGCAGCAACCGACAGTCCAGCACAGATACGCAGTATTTT.

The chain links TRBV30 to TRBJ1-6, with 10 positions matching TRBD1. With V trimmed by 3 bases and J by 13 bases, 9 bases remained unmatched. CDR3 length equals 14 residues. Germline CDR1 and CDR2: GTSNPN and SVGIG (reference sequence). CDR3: CAWSTGTGERPLHF. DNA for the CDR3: TGTGCCTGGAGCACCGGGACAGGGGAACGGCCCCTCCACTTT. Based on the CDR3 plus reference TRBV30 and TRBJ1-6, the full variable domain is SQTIHQWPATLVQPVGSPLSLECTVEGTSNPNLYWYRQAAGRGLQLLFYSVGIGQISSEVPQNLSASRPQDRQFILSSKKLLLSDSGFYLCAWSTGTGERPLHFGNGTRLTVT.

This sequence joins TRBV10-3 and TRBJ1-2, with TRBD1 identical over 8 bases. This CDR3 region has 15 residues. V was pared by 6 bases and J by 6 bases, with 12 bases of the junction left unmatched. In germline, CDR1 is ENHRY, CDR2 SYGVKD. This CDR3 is CAISRRGQEDNGYTF. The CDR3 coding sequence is TGTGCCATCAGCCGAAGGGGACAGGAGGATAATGGCTACACCTTC.

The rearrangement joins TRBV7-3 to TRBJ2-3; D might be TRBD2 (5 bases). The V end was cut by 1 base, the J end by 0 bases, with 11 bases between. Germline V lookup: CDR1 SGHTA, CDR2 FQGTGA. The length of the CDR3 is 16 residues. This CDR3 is CASSLKRGISTDTQYF. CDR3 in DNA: TGTGCCAGCAGCTTAAAACGGGGTATAAGCACAGATACGCAGTATTTT.

This chain's CDR3 is CASSLEQGTVEYF. CDR3 sequence (DNA): TGTGCCAGCAGCTTAGAACAGGGGACGGTGGAGTACTTC. The V and J genes are TRBV7-6 and TRBJ2-7; 7 bases align to TRBD1. Germline lookup yields CDR1 SGHVS and CDR2 FNYEAQ. V was clipped by 1 base and J by 11 bases; unmatched bases: 8. CDR3 length equals 13 residues. Filled out from reference TRBV7-6 and TRBJ2-7, the complete variable domain reads GAGVSQSPRYKVTKRGQDVALRCDPISGHVSLYWYRQALGQGPEFLTYFNYEAQQDKSGLPNDRFSAERPEGSISTLTIQRTEQRDSAMYRCASSLEQGTVEYFGPGTRLTVT.

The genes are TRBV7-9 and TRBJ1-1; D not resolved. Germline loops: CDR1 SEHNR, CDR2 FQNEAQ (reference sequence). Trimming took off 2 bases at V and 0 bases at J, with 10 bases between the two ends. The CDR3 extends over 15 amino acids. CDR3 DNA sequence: TGTGCCAGCAGCTTAAGGGCAGCTTTGAACACTGAAGCTTTCTTT. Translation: CASSLRAALNTEAFF.

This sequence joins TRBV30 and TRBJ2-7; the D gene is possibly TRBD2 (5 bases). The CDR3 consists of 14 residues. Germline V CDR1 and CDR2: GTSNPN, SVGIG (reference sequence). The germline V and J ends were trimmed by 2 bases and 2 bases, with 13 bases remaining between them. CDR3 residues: CAWSTGNIPYEQYF. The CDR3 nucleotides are TGTGCCTGGAGTACGGGGAATATACCCTACGAGCAGTACTTC.

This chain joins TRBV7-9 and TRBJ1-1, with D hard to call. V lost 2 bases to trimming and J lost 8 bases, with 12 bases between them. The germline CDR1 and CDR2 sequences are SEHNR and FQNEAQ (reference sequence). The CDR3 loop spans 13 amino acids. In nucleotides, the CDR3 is TGTGCCAGCAGCTTATCAGGAGGGAGCGAAGCTTTCTTT. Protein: CASSLSGGSEAFF. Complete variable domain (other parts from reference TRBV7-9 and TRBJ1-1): DTGVSQNPRHKITKRGQNVTFRCDPISEHNRLYWYRQTLGQGPEFLTYFQNEAQLEKSRLLSDRFSAERPKGSFSTLEIQRTEQGDSAMYLCASSLSGGSEAFFGQGTRLTVV.

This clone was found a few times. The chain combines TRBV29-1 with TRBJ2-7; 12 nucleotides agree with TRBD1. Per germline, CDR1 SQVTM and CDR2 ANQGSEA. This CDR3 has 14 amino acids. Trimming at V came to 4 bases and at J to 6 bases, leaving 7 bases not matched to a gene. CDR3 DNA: TGCAGCGTTGCCCCGGGACAGGGGGCAATCGAGCAGTACTTC. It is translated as CSVAPGQGAIEQYF.

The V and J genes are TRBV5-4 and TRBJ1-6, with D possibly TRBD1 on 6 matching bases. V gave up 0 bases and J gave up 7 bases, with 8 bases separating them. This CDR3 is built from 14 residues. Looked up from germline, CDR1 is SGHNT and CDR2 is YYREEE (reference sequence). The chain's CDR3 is CASSLGGLNSPLHF. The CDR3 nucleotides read TGTGCCAGCAGCTTGGGGGGGCTGAATTCACCCCTCCACTTT.

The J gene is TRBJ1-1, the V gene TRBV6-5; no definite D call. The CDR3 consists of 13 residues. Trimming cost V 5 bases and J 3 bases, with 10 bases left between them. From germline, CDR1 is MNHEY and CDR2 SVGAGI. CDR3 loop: CASSSNRDTEAFF. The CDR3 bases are TGTGCCAGCAGTAGCAACCGGGACACTGAAGCTTTCTTT.